This T cell receptor (beta chain) was recorded in a study of blood T cell repertoires in COVID-19. At the level of the study: Donors in the United States, Italy and Spain gave samples during acute or convalescent COVID-19. PBMCs, B-cell-depleted T cells, or T cells were the source of the cDNA or gDNA that made up the material.

The CDR3 has 19 amino acids. Germline trimming cut 0 bases from V and 7 bases from J; bases unmatched to any gene: 10. CDR1 is KGHSH and CDR2 is LQKENI in the germline V gene. The authors' processing: From reference gene primer amplification, estimates of nucleated cell counts were derived. Clones were read by immunoSEQ multiplex PCR, and TCRdb kept only the in-frame ones, dropping some. V and J calls plus clone size are reproduced from that table; the DNA served to infer D and trimming. Of more than 100,000 clones listed, 84% are singletons. This sequence originates from a human donor in a cohort sampled during active or convalescent COVID-19. The chain employs TRBV18 and TRBJ1-6, with TRBD1 identical over 12 bases. The specimen sequenced was peripheral blood. Here the CDR3 reads CASSPPGQGAGVRNSPLHF. The DNA of the CDR3 is TGTGCCAGCTCACCACCGGGACAGGGGGCAGGGGTCCGAAATTCACCCCTCCACTTT.